Below, 30 T cell receptor beta chains from the same sample are listed, as sequenced in a study of cytomegalovirus exposure and HLA in healthy donors. Primers: 60 Vbeta forward and 13 Jbeta reverse. Some clones are missing from TCRdb's copy, which holds only in-frame ones; the method was immunoSEQ multiplex PCR. This sample carries approximately 85,000 clones, 80% of them seen once, and the ten largest clones take about 34%. Specimen: PBMCs. The receptors here all came from a man between 45 and 60 years old in good health and CMV-seropositive.

This clone was picked up a small number of times. The J gene is TRBJ2-1, the V gene TRBV5-1, with a weak D call TRBD1 (7 bases). The V and J ends lost 0 bases and 8 bases respectively, with 21 bases between them. Germline values: CDR1 SGHRS, CDR2 YFSETQ. There are 17 residues in the CDR3. Written as DNA, the CDR3 is TGCGCCAGCAGCTTGGCCTATGTTGGAGGGGGCATCGATGAGCAGTTCTTC. Protein: CASSLAYVGGGIDEQFF. The whole variable domain, remainder taken from reference TRBV5-1 and TRBJ2-1, is KAGVTQTPRYLIKTRGQQVTLSCSPISGHRSVSWYQQTPGQGLQFLFEYFSETQRNKGNFPGRFSGRQFSNSRSEMNVSTLELGDSALYLCASSLAYVGGGIDEQFFGPGTRLTVL.

The chain uses TRBV27 and TRBJ2-7; 7 bases match TRBD2. The germline gives CDR1 MNHEY, CDR2 SMNVEV (reference sequence). The V gene end was trimmed by 10 bases and the J gene end by 10 bases; junction bases not matched to a gene: 13. This CDR3 spans 12 amino acids. CDR3 protein: CAIVDDWGGQYF. The CDR3 bases are TGTGCCATCGTTGACGATTGGGGGGGACAGTACTTC.

The rearrangement uses TRBV10-2 and TRBJ2-1; D call uncertain. This CDR3 is built from 12 residues. V gave up 7 bases and J gave up 0 bases, with 4 bases separating them. CDR1 WSHSY and CDR2 SAAADI come from the germline V gene. The CDR3 loop reads CASTHSYNEQFF. The DNA for the CDR3 is TGCGCCAGCACACACTCCTACAATGAGCAGTTCTTC.

V is TRBV19 and J is TRBJ1-2; D might be TRBD1 (6 bases). CDR1 is LNHDA, CDR2 SQIVND, per germline (reference sequence). This CDR3 region has 15 residues. V lost 8 bases, J lost 0 bases, and 16 bases lay in between. CDR3 amino acids: CASRSSRQANYGYTF. CDR3 sequence (DNA): TGTGCCAGTCGATCCTCCCGACAGGCTAACTATGGCTACACCTTC.

The V call is TRBV19, the J call TRBJ2-1; no firm D call. The CDR3 sequence is 16 residues long. V lost 2 bases, J lost 7 bases, and 18 bases lay in between. CDR1 and CDR2 from the germline V gene are LNHDA and SQIVND (reference sequence). The CDR3 nucleotides read TGTGCCAGTAGTATATGGTCAAGTAAATTTCGGAATGAGCAGTTCTTC. Amino acid sequence: CASSIWSSKFRNEQFF.

The chain links TRBV30 to TRBJ2-7; tentatively, D is TRBD1 (5 bases). Germline CDR1 GTSNPN, CDR2 SVGIG (reference sequence). With 0 bases removed from V and 5 bases from J, the gap between germline ends came to 8 bases. The CDR3 loop spans 12 amino acids. This CDR3 reads CAWSVLQDEQYF. The CDR3 DNA sequence: TGTGCCTGGAGTGTATTACAGGACGAGCAGTACTTC.

V usage is TRBV19 and J usage is TRBJ2-7; D is perhaps TRBD2 (6 bases). CDR1 is LNHDA, CDR2 SQIVND, per germline (reference sequence). Between the trimmed V and J ends, which lost 4 bases and 1 base, there was a span of 8 bases. The CDR3 spans 13 residues. This CDR3 reads CASSNAGSYEQYF. The CDR3 nucleotides are TGTGCCAGTAGTAACGCGGGATCCTACGAGCAGTACTTC.

On this clone itself: The same CDR3 also results from other DNA sequences found in this sample. J is TRBJ2-5 and V is TRBV11-3, with 9 bases lining up with TRBD1. Germline CDR1 reads SGHNT; CDR2 reads YENEEA. The CDR3 loop spans 16 amino acids. The J segment lost 3 bases and the V segment lost 1 base, leaving 6 bases of the junction unmatched. The CDR3 DNA reads as TGTGCCAGCAGCTTAGGAGGGACAGGGTTGAAAGAGACCCAGTACTTC. Its protein product is CASSLGGTGLKETQYF.

This chain uses TRBV14 with TRBJ2-1; possibly TRBD1 for D (5 bases). Trimming pared 1 base from V and 5 bases from J, leaving 9 bases between. Germline V gene sequence: CDR1 SGHDN, CDR2 FVKESK. The CDR3 totals 14 residues. The CDR3 loop is CASSQGGDNNEQFF. The CDR3 nucleotides read TGTGCCAGCAGCCAAGGGGGCGACAACAATGAGCAGTTCTTC. Full variable domain (outside the CDR3, taken from reference TRBV14 and TRBJ2-1): EAGVTQFPSHSVIEKGQTVTLRCDPISGHDNLYWYRRVMGKEIKFLLHFVKESKQDESGMPNNRFLAERTGGTYSTLKVQPAELEDSGVYFCASSQGGDNNEQFFGPGTRLTVL.

Notes on this clone: The junction departs from germline at one end; a sequencing error may be responsible. CDR3: CSSSRAPSFNGELFF. Here the CDR3 DNA reads TGTTCCAGCAGCCGAGCCCCATCTTTTAACGGGGAGCTGTTTTTT. The chain couples TRBV7-9 to TRBJ2-2; no reliable D call. Germline-derived CDR1 and CDR2 are SEHNR and FQNEAQ (reference sequence). The length of the CDR3 is 15 residues.

The CDR3 bases are TGTGCCAGCTCACCTCGCGGGACAGGGGACGGCGGCACTGAAGCTTTCTTT. Amino acid sequence: CASSPRGTGDGGTEAFF. The chain joins TRBV18 to TRBJ1-1; 10 bases are shared with TRBD1. The CDR3 totals 17 residues. CDR1 is KGHSH, CDR2 LQKENI, per germline. V lost 3 bases to trimming and J lost 4 bases; unmatched junction nucleotides: 11.

The chain recombines TRBV30 with TRBJ2-1; maybe TRBD2 (5 bases). Deletions cut 1 base from V and 9 bases from J, with 7 bases between. CDR3 size: 11 residues. Germline V gene lookup returns CDR1 GTSNPN and CDR2 SVGIG (reference sequence). The CDR3 DNA is TGTGCCTGGAGTGAGGCGGGTGAGCAGTTCTTC. Amino acid sequence: CAWSEAGEQFF.

The V and J genes are TRBV27 and TRBJ2-3; 8 bases align to TRBD2. Losses at the gene ends were 3 bases for V and 7 bases for J; bases not matched to a gene: 18. This CDR3 is built from 18 residues. Germline CDR1 and CDR2: MNHEY and SMNVEV (reference sequence). DNA for the CDR3: TGTGCCAGCAGTTTCCGAAAGGAGGGACTAGGTCTGACCCATACGCAGTATTTT. Translated, it gives CASSFRKEGLGLTHTQYF.

The J gene is TRBJ1-2, the V gene TRBV6-5; no clear D gene. In germline, CDR1 is MNHEY, CDR2 SVGAGI. The CDR3 is 12 amino acids. Trimming took off 6 bases at V and 8 bases at J, with 13 bases between the two ends. CDR3 residues: CASRDSARGYTF. CDR3 coding DNA: TGTGCCAGCAGGGACTCAGCGAGGGGCTACACCTTC.

This clone is a singleton in its sample. This sequence joins TRBV7-6 and TRBJ1-1; TRBD1 matches 8 bases. The CDR3 has 13 amino acids. V was pared by 1 base and J by 8 bases, with 3 bases of the junction left unmatched. Per the germline V gene, CDR1 is SGHVS and CDR2 is FNYEAQ. CDR3 sequence reads: CASSLGHRGEAFF. The DNA of the CDR3 is TGTGCCAGCAGCTTAGGCCACAGGGGGGAAGCTTTCTTT.

V and J are TRBV6-1 and TRBJ2-5; tentative D call: TRBD1 (6 bases). Germline values: CDR1 MNHNS, CDR2 SASEGT. The V and J ends lost 7 bases and 5 bases respectively, with 8 bases between them. This CDR3 has 11 residues. The CDR3 coding sequence is TGTGCCAGCACCAGGGGTGAGACCCAGTACTTC. It codes for CASTRGETQYF.

The J gene is TRBJ2-1, the V gene TRBV7-2; a possible D gene is TRBD1 (6 bases). The CDR3 is made up of 15 amino acids. Trimming cost V 5 bases and J 2 bases, with 13 bases left between them. The germline V gene has CDR1 SGHTA and CDR2 FQGNSA. In DNA form, the CDR3 reads TGTGCCAGCAGCCCTGTTAGGGGGACCTACAATGAGCAGTTCTTC. It yields the protein CASSPVRGTYNEQFF.

The chain recombines TRBV10-3 with TRBJ1-2, with no clear D. V was trimmed by 3 bases and J by 7 bases, leaving 15 bases between them. This CDR3 is built from 14 residues. Germline V CDR1 and CDR2: ENHRY, SYGVKD. The CDR3 sequence: CAISDGLAPSGYTF. CDR3 in DNA: TGTGCCATCAGTGACGGACTGGCCCCTTCTGGCTACACCTTC.

This rearrangement joins TRBV9 to TRBJ1-2; 10 bases line up with TRBD1. The CDR3 has 16 residues. CDR1 and CDR2 from the germline V gene are SGDLS and YYNGEE. V lost 2 bases and J lost 0; bases outside the gene matches: 4. CDR3 sequence: CASSVGTGATNYGYTF. The CDR3 nucleotides are TGTGCCAGCAGCGTCGGGACAGGGGCTACTAACTATGGCTACACCTTC.

This chain joins TRBV7-3 and TRBJ2-7; 10 bases map to TRBD2. Germline trimming cut 1 base from V and 1 base from J; bases unmatched to any gene: 7. CDR1 and CDR2 from the germline V gene are SGHTA and FQGTGA. This CDR3 is built from 17 residues. CDR3 coding DNA: TGTGCCAGCAGCTTAAGTGGAGCGGGAGGGCCTTCCTACGAGCAGTACTTC. Translated, it gives CASSLSGAGGPSYEQYF.

This clone was detected only a few times. In DNA, the CDR3 is TGTGCCAGCTCACCAGTTCCAGGGGGCGGATCACCCCTCCACTTT. Residues: CASSPVPGGGSPLHF. The chain joins TRBV18 to TRBJ1-6; 8 bases map to TRBD1. The CDR3 loop spans 15 amino acids. Germline assignment: CDR1 KGHSH and CDR2 LQKENI. J was trimmed by 10 bases and V by 2 bases; bases with no gene match: 7.

The CDR3 loop reads CASSSGQGDTQYF. CDR3 nucleotides: TGTGCCAGCAGCTCAGGACAAGGCGATACGCAGTATTTT. This chain uses TRBV7-2 with TRBJ2-3; D possibly corresponds to TRBD1 (5 bases). Trimming stripped 4 bases from V and 6 bases from J, with 11 bases between. Germline V lookup: CDR1 SGHTA, CDR2 FQGNSA. The CDR3 sequence is 13 residues long.

V gene TRBV7-9 combines with J gene TRBJ2-1, with 11 bases that match TRBD2. V shed 5 bases and J 6 bases; nucleotides not matched to a gene: 6. Germline-derived CDR1 and CDR2 are SEHNR and FQNEAQ (reference sequence). CDR3 size: 15 residues. The CDR3 nucleotides are TGTGCCAGCAGCCTCCTAGCGGGAGGCGTCAATGAGCAGTTCTTC. Amino acids: CASSLLAGGVNEQFF.

J is TRBJ2-5 and V is TRBV19; TRBD2 aligns across 9 bases. The V segment lost 3 bases and the J segment 4 bases; nucleotides outside the gene matches: 6. This CDR3 has 15 residues. CDR1 LNHDA and CDR2 SQIVND come from the germline V gene (reference sequence). The CDR3, as DNA: TGTGCCAGTAGTATTGGAGTAGCGGGGGTAGAGACCCAGTACTTC. Its protein is CASSIGVAGVETQYF. Based on the CDR3 plus reference TRBV19 and TRBJ2-5, the full variable domain is DGGITQSPKYLFRKEGQNVTLSCEQNLNHDAMYWYRQDPGQGLRLIYYSQIVNDFQKGDIAEGYSVSREKKESFPLTVTSAQKNPTAFYLCASSIGVAGVETQYFGPGTRLLVL.

This chain joins TRBV21-1 and TRBJ2-1; the table's D call TRBD2 went unverified against the DNA. TRBV21-1 is annotated as a pseudogene. CDR3 length: 15 residues. The CDR3 DNA sequence: TGTGCCAGCAGCAAAAGGACCGGACTGTGCAATGAGCAGTTCTTC. Translating gives CASSKRTGLCNEQFF.

J is TRBJ2-2 and V is TRBV10-1, with TRBD1 matching over 9 bases. The junction had 9 bases not matched to a gene; V was cut back by 11 bases and J by 2 bases. This CDR3 has 15 residues. CDR1 is WNHNN, CDR2 SYGVQD, per germline (reference sequence). CDR3 DNA: TGCGCCTCCTCAGACAGGGGGAAAAACACCGGGGAGCTGTTTTTT. As protein: CASSDRGKNTGELFF.

The rearrangement joins TRBV28 to TRBJ1-5; 7 nucleotides agree with TRBD1. The CDR3 covers 15 residues. With 6 bases clipped from V and 3 bases from J, the junction kept 8 bases outside the gene matches. Germline V gene sequence: CDR1 MDHEN, CDR2 SYDVKM. The CDR3 is CASRAGTVSNQPQHF. The DNA for the CDR3 is TGTGCCAGCAGGGCCGGGACAGTTTCCAATCAGCCCCAGCATTTT.

The chain couples TRBV11-3 to TRBJ2-1, with a tentative D call TRBD2 (5 bases). This CDR3 spans 19 amino acids. Deletions cut 0 bases from V and 2 bases from J, with 20 bases between. Germline CDR1 SGHNT, CDR2 YENEEA. This chain's CDR3 is CASSLDEEVGAETYNEQFF. In nucleotides, the CDR3 is TGTGCCAGCAGCTTAGACGAGGAGGTGGGAGCTGAAACCTACAATGAGCAGTTCTTC.

This clone came up a few times. The chain employs TRBV2 and TRBJ1-2; unclear D gene. The CDR3 length is 12 residues. Germline V gene lookup returns CDR1 SNHLY and CDR2 FYNNEI. Trimming left V 4 bases short and J 8 bases short, with 11 bases between. The CDR3 spells CASSVRGDGYTF. CDR3 coding DNA: TGTGCCAGCAGTGTTCGGGGAGACGGCTACACCTTC.

The gene calls are TRBV5-1 and TRBJ1-1, with 8 nucleotides matching TRBD1. The CDR3 is 15 amino acids. Unmatched junction bases numbered 6, after V lost 4 bases and J lost 1 base. Germline CDR1 SGHRS, CDR2 YFSETQ. The chain's CDR3 is CASSLRQGKNTEAFF. The CDR3 DNA is TGCGCCAGCAGCCTGCGACAGGGGAAGAACACTGAAGCTTTCTTT. Looking up the rest from reference TRBV5-1 and TRBJ1-1 gives the full variable domain: KAGVTQTPRYLIKTRGQQVTLSCSPISGHRSVSWYQQTPGQGLQFLFEYFSETQRNKGNFPGRFSGRQFSNSRSEMNVSTLELGDSALYLCASSLRQGKNTEAFFGQGTRLTVV.